This record covers a single TCR beta chain. Its antigen is unknown. The record originates from a study of radiation and T cells in renal cell carcinoma. Time point noted: blood 4 weeks post-SBRT, at nephrectomy. The treatment was: 15 Gy SBRT to primary tumor, nephrectomy 4 weeks later. Profiling relied on immunoSEQ multiplex PCR, and the TCRdb table lists in-frame clones only, not all of them. This table has just over 95,000 clones, around 84% appearing once. Germline V CDR1 and CDR2: MDHEN, SYDVKM. The CDR3 contains 14 residues. Trimming took 2 bases from V and 5 from J, leaving 12 bases between them. General observations from the study: Pretreatment tumor biopsies were lacking, so baseline clonotypes are unknown.

The sequencing used blood, collected from a patient whose treatment included radiotherapy and nephrectomy. This TCR was recovered from a man between 60 and 75 years old with renal cell carcinoma. The chain is built from TRBV28 and TRBJ1-1; perhaps TRBD1 as D (5 bases). The CDR3 protein is CASSLGRELTEAFF. The CDR3 DNA sequence: TGTGCCAGCAGTTTAGGCAGGGAATTAACTGAAGCTTTCTTT.